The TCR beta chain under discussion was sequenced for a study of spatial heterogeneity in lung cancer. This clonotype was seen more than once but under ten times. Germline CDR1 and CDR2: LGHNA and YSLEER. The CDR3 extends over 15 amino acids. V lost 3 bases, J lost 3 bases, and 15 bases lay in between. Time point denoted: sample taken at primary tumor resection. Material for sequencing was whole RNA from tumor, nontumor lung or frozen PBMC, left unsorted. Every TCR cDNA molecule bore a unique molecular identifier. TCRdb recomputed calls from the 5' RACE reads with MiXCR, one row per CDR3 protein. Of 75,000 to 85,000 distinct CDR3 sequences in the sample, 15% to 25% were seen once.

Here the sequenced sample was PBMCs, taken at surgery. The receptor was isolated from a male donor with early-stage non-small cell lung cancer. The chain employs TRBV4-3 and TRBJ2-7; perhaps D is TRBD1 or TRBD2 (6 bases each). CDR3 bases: TGCGCCAGCAGCCAGGGACTCGGGGACATCTACGAGCAGTACTTC. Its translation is CASSQGLGDIYEQYF.